The T cell receptor beta chain under discussion was sequenced for a study of blood T cell repertoires in COVID-19. Study background: There were acute and convalescent COVID-19 samples, and they came from the United States, Italy and Spain. T cells, B-cell-depleted T cells, or PBMCs provided the cDNA or gDNA that served as material.

Germline CDR1 reads GTSNPN; CDR2 reads SVGIG (reference sequence). The CDR3 has 13 amino acids. V shed 2 bases and J shed 3 bases, with 8 bases lying between them. Authors' data handling: Amplification of reference gene primers was used by the study to estimate nucleated cell counts. Only in-frame clones appear in the TCRdb table, and some are missing; sequencing was by immunoSEQ multiplex PCR. That table is the source of V, J and clone size, and D and trimming were worked out from the DNA. The sample lists 280,000 or so clones, approximately 88% occurring once. Researchers sorted participants into cohorts using their self-reported clinical history.

The specimen was PBMCs or T cells enriched from blood (not recorded which). The clonotype comes from a woman aged 35 to 49 who had recovered from COVID-19. The V gene is TRBV30, the J gene TRBJ1-5, with D tentatively TRBD1 (5 bases). The CDR3 loop is CAWSRQINQPQHF. Here the CDR3 DNA reads TGTGCCTGGAGTAGACAGATCAATCAGCCCCAGCATTTT.